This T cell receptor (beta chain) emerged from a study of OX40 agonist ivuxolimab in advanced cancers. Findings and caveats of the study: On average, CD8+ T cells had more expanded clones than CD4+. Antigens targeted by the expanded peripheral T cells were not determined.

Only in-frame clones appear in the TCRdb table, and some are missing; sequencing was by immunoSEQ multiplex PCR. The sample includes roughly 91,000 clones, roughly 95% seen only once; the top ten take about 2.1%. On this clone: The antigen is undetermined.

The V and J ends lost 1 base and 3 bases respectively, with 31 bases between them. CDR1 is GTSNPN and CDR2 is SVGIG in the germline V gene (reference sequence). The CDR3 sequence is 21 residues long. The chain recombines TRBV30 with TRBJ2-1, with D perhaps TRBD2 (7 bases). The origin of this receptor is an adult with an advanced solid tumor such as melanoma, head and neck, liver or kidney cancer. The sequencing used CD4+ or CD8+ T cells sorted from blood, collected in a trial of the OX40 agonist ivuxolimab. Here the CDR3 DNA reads TGTGCCTGGAGTGGCGCGCATCAAGCGAGGGGGGGACCTATATTCTACAATGAGCAGTTCTTC. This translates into CAWSGAHQARGGPIFYNEQFF.